This T cell receptor beta chain is from a study of T cells after posttransplantation cyclophosphamide (TCRdb year 2016). The study in broad terms: The study tracked T cell repertoire reconstitution by TRB sequencing after myeloablative bone marrow transplantation using posttransplantation cyclophosphamide as GVHD prophylaxis. Public TRB sequences were compared against a database of over 3,500 sequences linked to responses to pathogens, tumor antigens, self-antigens and alloantigens. Blood from all 35 or so PTCy patients with 1-year posttransplant specimens was subjected to TRB sequencing. TRA and TRB clonality were tightly correlated in several samples, so subsequent TCR analyses focused on TRB only. Samples from approximately 40 PTCy-treated patients and approximately 15 related bone marrow donors of those patients were subjected to antigen receptor sequencing. In 3 patients, up to roughly 3 additional blood samples taken between 2 and 5.2 years after transplant also underwent TRB sequencing, as did pretransplant blood from a handful of patients.

TRB sequencing used genomic DNA with the immunoSEQ assay at survey resolution or the hsTCRB kit. As for the original processing: Initial read processing used immunoSEQ software, and repertoire analyses used the LymphoSeq R package. Clonality was computed as 1 minus normalized Shannon entropy, and a Gini coefficient was also calculated for each TRB dataset. Phenotypes of unsorted samples were inferred by mapping TRB sequences from sorted subsets of the recipient or donor onto unsorted samples of the same recipient. The clones in this table, taken by TCRdb from immuneACCESS, are in-frame only. Not every clone is retained; where verified, under half of the shortfall comes from an unresolved V gene, and the cause of the rest is unknown. From that table come the V and J calls and clone size; the DNA was used to work out D and trimming. This sample gives approximately 10,000 clones in total; more than 75% of them show up just once. The biggest ten clones account for roughly a quarter of the sample.

Overall study outcomes, separate from this receptor: Across the approximately 48 patients, TRB clonality was highly associated with recipient CMV seropositivity and CMV reactivation, and diversity with PTCy was similar to that in the CNI/methotrexate controls. The TRB repertoires of T cells infiltrating skin or GI tract showed only limited overlap with the TRB repertoires of T cells in blood. Donor-recipient similarity was low at 1-2 months but rose over the first year, and later blood repertoires were often dominated by donor CD8+ memory clones.

Sample time point, as interpreted from the label and publication: posttransplant day relative to BM transplant. The control cohort was 11 patients given myeloablative marrow transplants with methotrexate plus a calcineurin inhibitor, sampled 1 year after transplant. Mononuclear cells from peripheral blood and bone marrow were separated by Ficoll-Hypaque density centrifugation and then cryopreserved. The CDR3 runs 14 amino acids, cysteine and phenylalanine included. Kept here is only the CDR3 DNA, which spans 42 bases and is read in frame from base 1. V lost 5 bases and J lost 5 bases, and the count of bases not matched to a germline gene is 4. Taken from the germline V gene (reference sequence), the CDR1 and CDR2 loops are SEHNR and FQNEAQ. Worth noting for this clone: It has no known antigen specificity. No much larger clone exists at a distance of one base, and base qualities are not known.

The rearrangement combines TRBV7-9 with TRBJ2-2; the junction holds 8 bases that match TRBD2. Sequenced here: PBMCs, sampled after an allogeneic stem cell transplant with a calcineurin inhibitor and methotrexate. This TCR was sampled from a male patient aged 30 to 40 who received an allogeneic stem cell transplant from an unrelated donor, was CMV-positive, and had no GVHD. Some T cells present after a transplant may be cells of the graft donor. The nucleotide sequence is TGTGCCAGCAGCCGGGAGGGGCGGACCGGGGAGCTGTTTTTT. Translated, it reads CASSREGRTGELFF.